One sample yielded the 16 T cell receptor beta chains listed below, sequenced in a study of T cell repertoires in cytomegalovirus infection. Their target antigens are unknown. TCRdb re-analysed the reads in MiXCR, keeping a single row per CDR3 protein. The sample holds hundreds of thousands of distinct CDR3 sequences, approximately 29% seen once. The starting material was cultured CD8+ T cells from PBMCs, obtained from culture after CMV antigen stimulation. The receptors shown here come from a human donor in good health (CMV status not recorded). Some clones in this sample may be carry-over from other donors' samples.

J is TRBJ1-5 and V is TRBV6-2 or TRBV6-3, with no clear D. The germline V and J ends were trimmed by 6 bases and 0 bases, with 12 bases remaining between them. In germline, CDR1 is MNHEY, CDR2 SVGEGT. This CDR3 contains 15 residues. CDR3 sequence: CASSNSQYSNQPQHF. CDR3 bases: TGTGCCAGCAGCAACTCACAGTATAGCAATCAGCCCCAGCATTTT.

The gene calls are TRBV6-1 and TRBJ1-6; the D is unclear. Trimming took off 2 bases at V and 5 bases at J, with 7 bases between the two ends. CDR3 length: 14 amino acids. Germline CDR1 reads MNHNS; CDR2 reads SASEGT. CDR3 nucleotides: TGTGCCAGCAGTGAAAGGCGGAATAATTCACCCCTCCACTTT. It encodes CASSERRNNSPLHF.

This clonotype was observed a handful of times. The CDR3 loop is CAISERTSLYEQYV. The DNA for the CDR3 is TGTGCCATCAGTGAGCGGACTAGCTTGTACGAGCAGTACGTC. V gene TRBV10-3 combines with J gene TRBJ2-7; the match to TRBD2 covers 8 bases. CDR1 and CDR2 (germline): ENHRY, SYGVKD. This CDR3 is 14 amino acids long. With 2 bases clipped from V and 4 bases from J, the junction kept 4 bases outside the gene matches.

The rearrangement joins TRBV14 to TRBJ1-5; D is unresolved. The germline V gene encodes CDR1 SGHDN and CDR2 FVKESK. CDR3 size: 13 residues. Trimming cost V 6 bases and J 11 bases, with 17 bases left between them. The CDR3 loop is CASSLLRHTAQHF. In DNA, the CDR3 is TGTGCCAGCAGTCTACTTCGACACACTGCCCAGCATTTT.

As regards this clonotype: A read error may be the cause here, since a much bigger clone is one base away. The rearrangement joins TRBV2 to TRBJ2-1, with D hard to call. CDR1 is SNHLY, CDR2 FYNNEI, per germline. The CDR3 loop spans 11 amino acids. The V end was cut by 7 bases, the J end by 3 bases, with 4 bases between. In nucleotides, the CDR3 is TGTGCCAGCACGGACTACAATGAGCAGTTCTTC. Encoded protein: CASTDYNEQFF.

This clonotype was observed a handful of times. The genes are TRBV19 and TRBJ2-7, with 9 bases identical to TRBD1. Germline V gene data show CDR1 as LNHDA and CDR2 as SQIVND (reference sequence). J gave up 6 bases and V 1 base, and 4 bases lay outside the gene matches. The CDR3 is made up of 14 amino acids. The CDR3 region has the DNA TGTGCCAGTAGTATAGTGGGGACAGGGAGCGAGCAGTACTTC. It is translated as CASSIVGTGSEQYF.

The V call is TRBV6-2 or TRBV6-3, the J call TRBJ1-5; TRBD1 aligns across 8 bases. Germline-derived CDR1 and CDR2 are MNHEY and SVGEGT. Losses at the gene ends were 2 bases for V and 3 bases for J; bases not matched to a gene: 3. The CDR3 extends over 15 amino acids. CDR3 coding DNA: TGTGCCAGCAGTTACCCGGACAGGGTCAATCAGCCCCAGCATTTT. Translating it yields CASSYPDRVNQPQHF.

The chain recombines TRBV28 with TRBJ1-5; D may be TRBD1 (5 bases). The CDR3 totals 15 residues. Trimming took off 4 bases at V and 5 bases at J, with 15 bases between the two ends. Germline lookup yields CDR1 MDHEN and CDR2 SYDVKM. The CDR3 spells CASSSLLTAYQPQHF. The CDR3 coding sequence is TGTGCCAGCAGTTCCCTCCTGACAGCTTATCAGCCCCAGCATTTT.

This sequence joins TRBV6-5 and TRBJ2-1; D may correspond to TRBD1 or TRBD2 (5 bases each). Per the germline V gene, CDR1 is MNHEY and CDR2 is SVGAGI. The CDR3 covers 15 residues. The V end lost 0 bases, the J end lost 7 bases, and 13 bases lay between the germline ends. In DNA form, the CDR3 reads TGTGCCAGCAGTTACTCATGGCAGGGAGAGAATGAGCAGTTCTTC. Translating it yields CASSYSWQGENEQFF.

This clonotype was seen only a few times. The gene calls are TRBV20-1 and TRBJ2-1, with a tentative D call TRBD1 (6 bases). Looked up from germline, CDR1 is DFQATT and CDR2 is SNEGSKA (reference sequence). V was cut by 3 bases and J by 1 base, with 7 bases left in between. The CDR3 contains 13 residues. CDR3 sequence: CSARGASYNEQFF. CDR3 coding DNA: TGCAGTGCTAGGGGGGCTTCCTACAATGAGCAGTTCTTC.

In this sample, this clonotype turned up many times. The chain recombines TRBV28 with TRBJ2-7, with 7 bases aligning to TRBD1. Germline V gene sequence: CDR1 MDHEN, CDR2 SYDVKM. V lost 7 bases and J lost 0; bases outside the gene matches: 33. CDR3 length: 23 residues. CDR3 in amino acids: CASTPETFMSGQTRGSISYEQYV. DNA for the CDR3: TGTGCCAGCACACCGGAGACGTTTATGTCGGGACAGACACGGGGCTCTATCTCCTACGAGCAGTACGTC.

This clonotype was observed many times. V is TRBV7-9 and J is TRBJ1-1, with unresolved D. The V gene lost 1 base and the J gene lost 0 bases, with 9 bases spanning the gap. The CDR3 runs to 15 residues. Germline CDR1 is SEHNR and CDR2 is FQNEAQ (reference sequence). CDR3 residues: CASSLVGLMNTEAFF. The DNA of the CDR3 is TGTGCCAGCAGCTTAGTTGGGCTTATGAACACTGAAGCTTTCTTT.

This clonotype was counted many times. CDR3 protein: CASSLHRQGRIIEKLFF. In DNA form, the CDR3 reads TGTGCCAGCAGCTTACACCGCCAGGGCAGAATTATTGAAAAACTGTTTTTT. The J gene is TRBJ1-4, the V gene TRBV7-2; tentatively, D is TRBD1 (5 bases). The CDR3 has 17 amino acids. Germline CDR1 reads SGHTA; CDR2 reads FQGNSA. V was pared by 2 bases and J by 7 bases, with 20 bases between.

A single count supports this clonotype. The CDR3 is CSVDPAGVETQYF. In DNA form, the CDR3 reads TGCAGCGTTGACCCGGCTGGGGTTGAGACCCAGTACTTC. V gene TRBV29-1 combines with J gene TRBJ2-5; D not resolved. CDR3 length equals 13 residues. CDR1 is SQVTM and CDR2 is ANQGSEA in the germline V gene. The V end lost 3 bases, the J end lost 5 bases, and 13 bases lay between the germline ends. Full variable domain (rest looked up from reference TRBV29-1 and TRBJ2-5): SAVISQKPSRDICQRGTSLTIQCQVDSQVTMMFWYRQQPGQSLTLIATANQGSEATYESGFVIDKFPISRPNLTFSTLTVSNMSPEDSSIYLCSVDPAGVETQYFGPGTRLLVL.

This chain joins TRBV28 and TRBJ1-2, with 10 bases fitting TRBD1. The V gene end was trimmed by 6 bases and the J gene end by 3 bases; junction bases not matched to a gene: 7. Germline lookup yields CDR1 MDHEN and CDR2 SYDVKM. The CDR3 consists of 15 residues. The CDR3 DNA reads TGTGCCAGCAGGGATGCGACAGGGGGCTACTATGGCTACACCTTC. This encodes CASRDATGGYYGYTF.

The gene calls are TRBV7-9 and TRBJ1-4; 7 bases agree with TRBD1. The CDR3 runs 15 residues. V lost 5 bases and J lost 4; bases outside the gene matches: 7. Germline CDR1 and CDR2: SEHNR and FQNEAQ (reference sequence). CDR3 in DNA: TGTGCCAGCAGCCCCCGGGACAGCCTTAATGAAAAACTGTTTTTT. The encoded protein is CASSPRDSLNEKLFF.